This T cell receptor beta chain was identified during a study of T cell changes during pregnancy in multiple sclerosis. Here immunoSEQ multiplex PCR was the method, and the copy in TCRdb shows in-frame clones only, minus some. The sample includes some 50,000 clones, 92% of them seen just once. Trimming cost V 0 bases and J 9 bases, with 9 bases left between them. Germline CDR1 reads KGHSH; CDR2 reads LQKENI. This CDR3 comprises 13 residues. This chain connects TRBV18 to TRBJ2-4; the D is unclear. The receptor was isolated from a female donor with multiple sclerosis, enrolled in a pregnancy study. The input for sequencing was peripheral blood, taken after pregnancy. The CDR3 loop reads CASSPPYRGIQYF. The CDR3 DNA reads as TGTGCCAGCTCACCACCCTACCGCGGCATTCAGTACTTC. Variable domain in full (rest from reference TRBV18 and TRBJ2-4): NAGVMQNPRHLVRRRGQEARLRCSPMKGHSHVYWYRQLPEEGLKFMVYLQKENIIDESGMPKERFSAEFPKEGPSILRIQQVVRGDSAAYFCASSPPYRGIQYFGAGTRLSVL.